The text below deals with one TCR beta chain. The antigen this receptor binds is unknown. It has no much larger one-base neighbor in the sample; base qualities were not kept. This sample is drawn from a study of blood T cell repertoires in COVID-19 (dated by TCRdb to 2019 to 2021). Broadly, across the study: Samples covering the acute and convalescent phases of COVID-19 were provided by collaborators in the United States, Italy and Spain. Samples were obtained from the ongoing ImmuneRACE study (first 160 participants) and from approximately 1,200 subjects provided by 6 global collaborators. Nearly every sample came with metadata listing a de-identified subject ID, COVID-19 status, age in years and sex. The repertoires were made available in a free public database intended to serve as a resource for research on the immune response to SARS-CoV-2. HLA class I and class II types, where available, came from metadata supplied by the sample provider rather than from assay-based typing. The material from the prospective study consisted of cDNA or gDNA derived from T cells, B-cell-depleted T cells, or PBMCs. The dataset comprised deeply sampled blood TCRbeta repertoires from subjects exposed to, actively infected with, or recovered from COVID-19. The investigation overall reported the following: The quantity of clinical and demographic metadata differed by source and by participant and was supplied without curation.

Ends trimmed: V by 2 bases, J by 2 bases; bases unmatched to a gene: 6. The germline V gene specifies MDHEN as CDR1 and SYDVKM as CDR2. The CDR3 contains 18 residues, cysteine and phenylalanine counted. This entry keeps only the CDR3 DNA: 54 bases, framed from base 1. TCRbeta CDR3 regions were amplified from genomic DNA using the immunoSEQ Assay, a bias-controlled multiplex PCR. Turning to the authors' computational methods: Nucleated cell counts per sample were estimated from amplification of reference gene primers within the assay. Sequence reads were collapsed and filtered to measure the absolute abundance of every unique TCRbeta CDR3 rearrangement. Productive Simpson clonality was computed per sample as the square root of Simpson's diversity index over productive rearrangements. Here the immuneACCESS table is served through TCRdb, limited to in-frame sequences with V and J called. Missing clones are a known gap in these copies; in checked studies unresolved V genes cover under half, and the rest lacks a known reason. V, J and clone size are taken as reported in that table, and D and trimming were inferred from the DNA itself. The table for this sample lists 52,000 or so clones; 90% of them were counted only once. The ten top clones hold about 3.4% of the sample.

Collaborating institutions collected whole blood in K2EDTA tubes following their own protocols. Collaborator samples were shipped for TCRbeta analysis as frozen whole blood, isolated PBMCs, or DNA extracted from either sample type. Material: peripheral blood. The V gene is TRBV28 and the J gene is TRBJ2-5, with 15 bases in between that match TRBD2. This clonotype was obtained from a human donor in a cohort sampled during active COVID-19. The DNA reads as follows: TGTGCCAGCAGTTTAACGGGACTAGCGGGAGGAAAGCAAGAGACCCAGTACTTC. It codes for CASSLTGLAGGKQETQYF.